Sequencing of this TCR beta chain was carried out in a study of beta chain features in type 1 diabetes. Study observations and caveats: For patients and controls alike, PCR might favor shorter templates to the same degree. Type 1 diabetes patients showed fewer insertions and more deletions at VDJ junctions.

For this clone: Its antigen is unidentified.

Germline lookup yields CDR1 KGHSH and CDR2 LQKENI. Trimming took off 4 bases at V and 3 bases at J, with 12 bases between the two ends. This CDR3 has 14 residues. cDNA synthesis used the whole RNA isolate, giving expressed TCRB sequences. Sequencing used immunoSEQ multiplex PCR; TCRdb keeps in-frame clones, though not all of them. The repertoire holds about 330,000 clones, with about 11% as singletons. Sorted populations were all over 95% pure. Material: naive CD4+ T cells from blood. The rearrangement uses TRBV18 and TRBJ1-1; D gene unclear. This sequence was found in a woman aged 30 to 39 in good health. The CDR3 sequence is CASSLQTGDTEAFF. CDR3 nucleotide sequence: TGTGCCAGCTCACTCCAGACCGGGGACACTGAAGCTTTCTTT.